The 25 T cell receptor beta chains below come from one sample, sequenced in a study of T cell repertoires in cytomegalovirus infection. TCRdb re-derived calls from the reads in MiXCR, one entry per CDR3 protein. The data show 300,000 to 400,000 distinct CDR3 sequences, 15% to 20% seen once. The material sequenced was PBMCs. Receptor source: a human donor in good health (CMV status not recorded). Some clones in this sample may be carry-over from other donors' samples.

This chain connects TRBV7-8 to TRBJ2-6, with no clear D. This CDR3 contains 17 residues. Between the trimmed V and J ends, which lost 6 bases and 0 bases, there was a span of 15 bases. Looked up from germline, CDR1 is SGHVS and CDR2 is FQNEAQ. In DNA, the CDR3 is TGTGCCAGCAGTTCGGGCCACTTCAGCTCTGGGGCCAACGTCCTGACTTTC. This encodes CASSSGHFSSGANVLTF.

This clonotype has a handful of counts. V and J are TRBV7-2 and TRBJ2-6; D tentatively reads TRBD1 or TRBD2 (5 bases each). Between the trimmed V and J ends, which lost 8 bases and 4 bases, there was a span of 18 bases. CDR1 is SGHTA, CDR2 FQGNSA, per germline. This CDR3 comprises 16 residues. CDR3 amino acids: CASSQTTGAGANVLTF. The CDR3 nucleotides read TGTGCCAGCTCACAGACCACCGGGGCCGGGGCCAACGTCCTGACTTTC.

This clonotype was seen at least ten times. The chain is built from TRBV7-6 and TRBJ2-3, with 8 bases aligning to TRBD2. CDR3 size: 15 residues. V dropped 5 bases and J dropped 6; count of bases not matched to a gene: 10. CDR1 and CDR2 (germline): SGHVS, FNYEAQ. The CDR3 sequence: CASSQIAGTSDTQYF. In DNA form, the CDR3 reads TGTGCCAGCAGCCAAATAGCGGGGACGTCTGATACGCAGTATTTT.

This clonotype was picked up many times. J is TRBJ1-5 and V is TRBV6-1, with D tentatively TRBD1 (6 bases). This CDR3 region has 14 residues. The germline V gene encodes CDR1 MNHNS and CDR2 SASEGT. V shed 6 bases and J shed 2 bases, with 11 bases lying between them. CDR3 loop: CASSWGAGNQPQHF. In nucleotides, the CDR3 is TGTGCCAGCAGCTGGGGGGCAGGCAATCAGCCCCAGCATTTT.

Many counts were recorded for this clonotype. The CDR3 spells CASSSVGGGYNEQFF. The CDR3 DNA sequence: TGTGCCAGCAGTTCCGTTGGAGGGGGCTACAATGAGCAGTTCTTC. V and J are TRBV6-1 and TRBJ2-1, with D perhaps being TRBD1 or TRBD2 (6 bases each). Per germline, CDR1 MNHNS and CDR2 SASEGT. The CDR3 length is 15 residues. Trimming removed 5 bases at V and 3 bases at J, with 14 bases between.

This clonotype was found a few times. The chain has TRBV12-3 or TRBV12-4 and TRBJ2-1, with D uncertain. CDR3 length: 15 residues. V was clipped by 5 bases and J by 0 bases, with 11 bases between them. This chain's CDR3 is CASSNGVSSYNEQFF. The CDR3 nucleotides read TGTGCCAGCAGTAATGGAGTGAGCTCCTACAATGAGCAGTTCTTC.

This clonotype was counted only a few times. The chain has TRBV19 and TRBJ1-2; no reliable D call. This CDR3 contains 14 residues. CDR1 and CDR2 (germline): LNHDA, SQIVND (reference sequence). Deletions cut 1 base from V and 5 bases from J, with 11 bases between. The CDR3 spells CASSIGQEEYGYTF. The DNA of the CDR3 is TGTGCCAGTAGTATAGGCCAGGAGGAATATGGCTACACCTTC.

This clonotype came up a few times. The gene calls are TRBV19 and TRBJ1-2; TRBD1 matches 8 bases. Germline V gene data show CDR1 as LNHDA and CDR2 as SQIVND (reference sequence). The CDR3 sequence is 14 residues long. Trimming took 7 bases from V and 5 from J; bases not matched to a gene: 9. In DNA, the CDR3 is TGTGCCAGTAAACAGGGGGAGGCCGGGTATGGCTACACCTTC. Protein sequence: CASKQGEAGYGYTF.

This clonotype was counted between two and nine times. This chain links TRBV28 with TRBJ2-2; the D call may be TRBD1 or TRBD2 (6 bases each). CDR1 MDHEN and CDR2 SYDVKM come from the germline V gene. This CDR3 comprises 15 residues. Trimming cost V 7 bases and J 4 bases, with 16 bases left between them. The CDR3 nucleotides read TGTGCCAGCATCTCATTTGGGGGGCTCACCGGGGAGCTGTTTTTT. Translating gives CASISFGGLTGELFF. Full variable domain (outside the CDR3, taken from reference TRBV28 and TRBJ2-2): DVKVTQSSRYLVKRTGEKVFLECVQDMDHENMFWYRQDPGLGLRLIYFSYDVKMKEKGDIPEGYSVSREKKERFSLILESASTNQTSMYLCASISFGGLTGELFFGEGSRLTVL.

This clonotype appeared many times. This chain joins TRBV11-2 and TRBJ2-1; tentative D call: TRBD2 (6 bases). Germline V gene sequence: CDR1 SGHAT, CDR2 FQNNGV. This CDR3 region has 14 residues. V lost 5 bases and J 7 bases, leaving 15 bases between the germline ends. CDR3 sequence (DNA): TGTGCCAGCAGCCCTAGATGGAGGGGTAATGAGCAGTTCTTC. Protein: CASSPRWRGNEQFF.

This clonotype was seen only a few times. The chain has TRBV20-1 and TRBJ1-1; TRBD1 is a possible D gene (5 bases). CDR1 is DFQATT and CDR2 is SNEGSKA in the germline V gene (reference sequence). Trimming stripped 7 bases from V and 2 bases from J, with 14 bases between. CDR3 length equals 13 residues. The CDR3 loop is CSGREGANTEAFF. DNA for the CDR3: TGCAGTGGACGCGAAGGGGCCAACACTGAAGCTTTCTTT.

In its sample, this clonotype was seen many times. The chain's CDR3 is CASSLVGGVRETQYF. The CDR3 region has the DNA TGTGCCAGCAGCTTAGTGGGGGGAGTTAGGGAGACCCAGTACTTC. J is TRBJ2-5 and V is TRBV7-2; a possible D gene is TRBD2 (6 bases). Germline-derived CDR1 and CDR2 are SGHTA and FQGNSA. The CDR3 has 15 amino acids. The V gene lost 1 base and the J gene lost 5 bases, with 14 bases spanning the gap. The full variable domain, with the rest looked up from reference TRBV7-2 and TRBJ2-5, is GAGVSQSPSNKVTEKGKDVELRCDPISGHTALYWYRQSLGQGLEFLIYFQGNSAPDKSGLPSDRFSAERTGGSVSTLTIQRTQQEDSAVYLCASSLVGGVRETQYFGPGTRLLVL.

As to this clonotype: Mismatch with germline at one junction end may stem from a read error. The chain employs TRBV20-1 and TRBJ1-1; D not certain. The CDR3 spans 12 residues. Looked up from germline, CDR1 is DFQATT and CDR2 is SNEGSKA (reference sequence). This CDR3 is CSPRTVNTEAFF. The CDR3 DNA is TGCAGTCCTAGGACGGTGAACACTGAAGCTTTCTTT.

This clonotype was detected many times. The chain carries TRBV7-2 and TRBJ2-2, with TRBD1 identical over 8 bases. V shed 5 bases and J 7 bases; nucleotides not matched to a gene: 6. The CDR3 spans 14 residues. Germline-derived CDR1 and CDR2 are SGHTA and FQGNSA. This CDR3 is CASSRTGLSGELFF. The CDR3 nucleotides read TGTGCCAGCAGCCGGACAGGGCTGAGCGGGGAGCTGTTTTTT. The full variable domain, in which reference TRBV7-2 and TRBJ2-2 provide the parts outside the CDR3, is GAGVSQSPSNKVTEKGKDVELRCDPISGHTALYWYRQSLGQGLEFLIYFQGNSAPDKSGLPSDRFSAERTGGSVSTLTIQRTQQEDSAVYLCASSRTGLSGELFFGEGSRLTVL.

Here the CDR3 reads CASRLAGQHGYTF. The CDR3 nucleotides are TGTGCCAGTCGACTTGCCGGACAGCATGGCTACACCTTC. The gene calls are TRBV27 and TRBJ1-2; possible D gene TRBD1, 6 bases. The CDR3 length is 13 residues. V lost 9 bases and J lost 6, with 17 bases in between. The germline V gene encodes CDR1 MNHEY and CDR2 SMNVEV (reference sequence).

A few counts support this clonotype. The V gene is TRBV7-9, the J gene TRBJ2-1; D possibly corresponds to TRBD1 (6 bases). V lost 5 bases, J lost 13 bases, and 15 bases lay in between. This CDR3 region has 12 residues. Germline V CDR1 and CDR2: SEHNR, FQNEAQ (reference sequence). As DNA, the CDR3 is TGTGCCAGCAGCCCCCAGGGACACGCCCAGTTCTTC. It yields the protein CASSPQGHAQFF. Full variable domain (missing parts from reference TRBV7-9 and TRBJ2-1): DTGVSQNPRHKITKRGQNVTFRCDPISEHNRLYWYRQTLGQGPEFLTYFQNEAQLEKSRLLSDRFSAERPKGSFSTLEIQRTEQGDSAMYLCASSPQGHAQFFGPGTRLTVL.

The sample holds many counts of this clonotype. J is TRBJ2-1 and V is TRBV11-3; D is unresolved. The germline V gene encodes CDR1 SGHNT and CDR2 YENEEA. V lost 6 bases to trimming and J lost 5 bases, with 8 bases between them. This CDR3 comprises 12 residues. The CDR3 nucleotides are TGTGCCAGCAGTTTTAGGAACAATGAGCAGTTCTTC. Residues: CASSFRNNEQFF.

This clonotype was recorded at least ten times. The CDR3 nucleotides read TGTGCCAGCAGTTTTTCGGAAATCTATGGCTACACCTTC. Translation gives CASSFSEIYGYTF. This chain joins TRBV12-3 or TRBV12-4 and TRBJ1-2, with D uncertain. Deletions cut 3 bases from V and 4 bases from J, with 9 bases between. The CDR3 extends over 13 amino acids.

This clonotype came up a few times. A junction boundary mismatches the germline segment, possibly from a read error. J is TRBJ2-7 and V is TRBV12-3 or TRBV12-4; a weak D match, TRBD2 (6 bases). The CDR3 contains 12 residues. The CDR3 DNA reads TGTGCCAGCAGTTTTGCCGGGGCGGGACTCGACTTC. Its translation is CASSFAGAGLDF.

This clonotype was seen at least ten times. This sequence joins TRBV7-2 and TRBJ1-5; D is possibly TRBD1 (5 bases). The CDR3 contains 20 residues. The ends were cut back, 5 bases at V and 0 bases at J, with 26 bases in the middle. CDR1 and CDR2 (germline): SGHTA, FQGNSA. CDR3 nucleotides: TGTGCCAGCAGCCCTCACCCACTATCCCTCCAGGGAATTAGCAATCAGCCCCAGCATTTT. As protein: CASSPHPLSLQGISNQPQHF.

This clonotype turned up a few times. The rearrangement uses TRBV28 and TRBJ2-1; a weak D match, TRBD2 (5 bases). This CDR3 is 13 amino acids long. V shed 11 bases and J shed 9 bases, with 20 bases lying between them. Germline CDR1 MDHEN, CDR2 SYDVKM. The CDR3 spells CAASKWVAIEQFF. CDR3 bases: TGTGCCGCCAGCAAGTGGGTAGCGATTGAGCAGTTCTTC.

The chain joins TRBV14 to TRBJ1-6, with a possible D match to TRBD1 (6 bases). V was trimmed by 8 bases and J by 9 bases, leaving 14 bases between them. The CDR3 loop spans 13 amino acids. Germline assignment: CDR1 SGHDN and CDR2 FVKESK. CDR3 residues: CASGLQGPSPLHF. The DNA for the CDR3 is TGTGCCAGCGGACTTCAGGGGCCTTCACCCCTCCACTTT.

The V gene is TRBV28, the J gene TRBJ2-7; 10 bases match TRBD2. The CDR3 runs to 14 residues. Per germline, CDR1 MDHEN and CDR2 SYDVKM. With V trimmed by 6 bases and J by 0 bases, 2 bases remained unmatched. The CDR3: CASRLAGASYEQYF. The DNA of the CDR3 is TGTGCCAGCAGGCTAGCGGGGGCCTCCTACGAGCAGTACTTC.

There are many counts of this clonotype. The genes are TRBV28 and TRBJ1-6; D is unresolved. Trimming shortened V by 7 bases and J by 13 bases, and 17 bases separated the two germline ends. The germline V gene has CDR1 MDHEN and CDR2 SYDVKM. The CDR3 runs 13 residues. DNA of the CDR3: TGTGCCAGCACCGTAGGGCCCCCTGGCCCCCTCCACTTT. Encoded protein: CASTVGPPGPLHF.

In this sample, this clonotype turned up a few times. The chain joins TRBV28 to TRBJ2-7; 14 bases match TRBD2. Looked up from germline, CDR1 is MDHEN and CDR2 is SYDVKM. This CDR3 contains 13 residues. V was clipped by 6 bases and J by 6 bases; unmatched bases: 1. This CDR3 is CASRGTSGGEQYF. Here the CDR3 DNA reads TGTGCCAGCAGGGGGACTAGCGGGGGCGAGCAGTACTTC.